One sample yielded the 27 T cell receptor beta chains listed below, sequenced in a study of T-cell reconstitution after alpha-beta-depleted transplantation in children. For TCRbeta, the library was prepared with unique molecular identifiers. TCRdb re-derived calls from the PCR reads in MiXCR, one entry per CDR3 protein. This repertoire shows about 500,000 distinct CDR3 sequences, over 25% found once; its top ten account for approximately 2.3%. The sample in question was PBMCs from the stem cell graft donor, obtained from the stem cell graft. The receptors derive from a human donor who donated a stem cell graft to a child with aplastic anemia.

This clonotype was seen more than once but under ten times. This rearrangement joins TRBV6-5 to TRBJ1-6; tentative D call: TRBD1 (5 bases). Trimming took off 2 bases at V and 12 bases at J, with 14 bases between the two ends. Germline V CDR1 and CDR2: MNHEY, SVGAGI. The CDR3 loop spans 14 amino acids. The CDR3 protein is CASSYGATSEPLHF. For the CDR3, the DNA is TGTGCCAGCAGTTACGGGGCCACCTCGGAACCCCTCCACTTT.

This clonotype was seen more than once but under ten times. The rearrangement joins TRBV12-3 or TRBV12-4 to TRBJ2-5; 9 bases fit TRBD1. V was clipped by 6 bases and J by 1 base; unmatched bases: 12. CDR3 length: 17 residues. CDR3 sequence (DNA): TGTGCCAGCAGCCCAGGGTTGACAGGGGGACTCCAAGAGACCCAGTACTTC. Protein product: CASSPGLTGGLQETQYF.

The chain is built from TRBV5-4 and TRBJ2-5; D call uncertain. Germline CDR1 is SGHNT and CDR2 is YYREEE (reference sequence). This CDR3 is built from 16 residues. Trimming left V 0 bases short and J 1 base short, with 13 bases between. The CDR3 reads CASSLGAGSRQETQYF. In nucleotides, the CDR3 is TGTGCCAGCAGCTTGGGGGCCGGCAGCCGCCAAGAGACCCAGTACTTC.

The chain links TRBV4-3 to TRBJ2-1; D might be TRBD1 or TRBD2, each matching 6 bases. The CDR3 totals 13 residues. V was trimmed by 1 base and J by 10 bases, leaving 11 bases between them. The V gene's germline CDR1 is LGHNA and CDR2 YSLEER. CDR3 coding DNA: TGCGCCAGCAGCCAAGGAGGAGGGACAGAGCAGTTCTTC. It specifies CASSQGGGTEQFF.

V is TRBV6-1 and J is TRBJ2-7; D possibly corresponds to TRBD1 (6 bases). CDR1 and CDR2 from the germline V gene are MNHNS and SASEGT. The CDR3 spans 15 residues. The V and J ends lost 7 bases and 6 bases respectively, with 22 bases between them. The CDR3 is CASTGVKGHLAEQYF. DNA for the CDR3: TGTGCCAGCACCGGAGTGAAGGGACACCTAGCCGAGCAGTACTTC.

This clonotype has more than one count but fewer than ten. This chain joins TRBV5-1 and TRBJ2-1; TRBD2 matches 7 bases. Germline V gene sequence: CDR1 SGHRS, CDR2 YFSETQ. Germline trimming cut 4 bases from V and 9 bases from J; bases unmatched to any gene: 7. CDR3 length equals 13 residues. The CDR3 nucleotides read TGCGCCAGCAGCCTCACTACTAGCGCTGAGCAGTTCTTC. Translation: CASSLTTSAEQFF.

V and J are TRBV28 and TRBJ2-7, with 8 bases fitting TRBD1. Trimming cost V 6 bases and J 5 bases; bases outside gene matches: 9. CDR3 length equals 14 residues. CDR1 and CDR2 (germline): MDHEN, SYDVKM. The CDR3 DNA is TGTGCCAGCAGACCCGATTGGACAGGGAACGAGCAGTACTTC. It specifies CASRPDWTGNEQYF.

The V and J genes are TRBV20-1 and TRBJ2-2; 14 nucleotides match TRBD2. The length of the CDR3 is 17 residues. Trimming at V came to 4 bases and at J to 6 bases, leaving 10 bases not matched to a gene. Germline V CDR1 and CDR2: DFQATT, SNEGSKA (reference sequence). CDR3 sequence (DNA): TGCAGTGCTACCGTGGGACTAGCGGGAGTCAATGCCGGGGAGCTGTTTTTT. Amino acids: CSATVGLAGVNAGELFF.

This clonotype came up a few times. This rearrangement joins TRBV10-3 to TRBJ1-2, with D perhaps TRBD1 (6 bases). CDR3 length: 13 amino acids. V dropped 3 bases and J dropped 4 bases, with 9 bases sitting between them. CDR1 is ENHRY, CDR2 SYGVKD, per germline. CDR3 sequence (DNA): TGTGCCATCAGTGAAGAGGGGGGCTATGGCTACACCTTC. Translation gives CAISEEGGYGYTF.

The sample holds many counts of this clonotype. V is TRBV7-2 and J is TRBJ2-3, with 7 bases matching TRBD2. Germline CDR1 and CDR2: SGHTA and FQGNSA. This CDR3 has 14 residues. Trimming cost V 1 base and J 4 bases; bases outside gene matches: 2. The CDR3 DNA sequence: TGTGCCAGCAGCTTAGGACTAGCAGCAGATACGCAGTATTTT. This codes for CASSLGLAADTQYF.

This chain links TRBV7-8 with TRBJ2-3; 10 bases fit TRBD1. V shed 5 bases and J 11 bases; nucleotides not matched to a gene: 7. The CDR3 runs 13 residues. Germline loops: CDR1 SGHVS, CDR2 FQNEAQ. CDR3 in amino acids: CASSPTGGRVQYF. In DNA form, the CDR3 reads TGTGCCAGCAGCCCGACAGGGGGCAGGGTGCAGTATTTT.

The sample holds a few counts of this clonotype. The chain employs TRBV12-3 or TRBV12-4 and TRBJ2-1; either TRBD1 or TRBD2 may supply D (6 bases each). V lost 5 bases and J lost 5, with 10 bases in between. The CDR3 extends over 13 amino acids. The CDR3 DNA follows: TGTGCCAGCAGTCCGGGGGCCAACAATGAGCAGTTCTTC. Its translation is CASSPGANNEQFF.

This clonotype was recorded a few times. The V gene is TRBV20-1, the J gene TRBJ2-3, with 12 bases lining up with TRBD2. This CDR3 has 17 residues. CDR1 is DFQATT, CDR2 SNEGSKA, per germline (reference sequence). V was clipped by 4 bases and J by 5 bases; unmatched bases: 13. In DNA, the CDR3 is TGCAGTGCTACCGCCCCGACTAGCGGGAGATGGGAAGATACGCAGTATTTT. Translation gives CSATAPTSGRWEDTQYF.

The chain is built from TRBV24-1 and TRBJ2-1, with 9 bases fitting TRBD2. The CDR3 is 16 residues long. V was clipped by 4 bases and J by 4 bases; unmatched bases: 7. Germline V gene lookup returns CDR1 KGHDR and CDR2 SFDVKD. The CDR3 spells CATSEASGKQYNEQFF. Written as DNA, the CDR3 is TGTGCCACCAGTGAAGCTAGCGGGAAACAGTACAATGAGCAGTTCTTC.

CDR3 sequence reads: CASSFEEADNEKLFF. CDR3 DNA sequence: TGTGCCAGCAGTTTTGAGGAGGCTGATAATGAAAAACTGTTTTTT. The chain links TRBV28 to TRBJ1-4; D is ambiguous. The CDR3 runs to 15 residues. CDR1 and CDR2 (germline): MDHEN, SYDVKM. V lost 3 bases, J lost 4 bases, and 12 bases lay in between. Combining the CDR3 with reference TRBV28 and TRBJ1-4 gives the whole variable domain DVKVTQSSRYLVKRTGEKVFLECVQDMDHENMFWYRQDPGLGLRLIYFSYDVKMKEKGDIPEGYSVSREKKERFSLILESASTNQTSMYLCASSFEEADNEKLFFGSGTQLSVL.

The chain couples TRBV12-3 or TRBV12-4 to TRBJ2-6; D call uncertain. The CDR3 is made up of 14 amino acids. Trimming shortened V by 2 bases and J by 3 bases, and 5 bases separated the two germline ends. CDR3 DNA: TGTGCCAGCAGTTTAACAATTGGGGCCAACGTCCTGACTTTC. Amino acids: CASSLTIGANVLTF.

This clonotype was detected once. J is TRBJ2-1 and V is TRBV14; TRBD1 matches 7 bases. Germline lookup yields CDR1 SGHDN and CDR2 FVKESK. The trim removed 4 bases at V and 0 bases at J, leaving 6 bases unmatched. The CDR3 is 16 residues long. Here the CDR3 DNA reads TGTGCCAGCAGCCCGACAGGGTTCAGCTCCTACAATGAGCAGTTCTTC. Translating it yields CASSPTGFSSYNEQFF. Based on the CDR3 plus reference TRBV14 and TRBJ2-1, the full variable domain is EAGVTQFPSHSVIEKGQTVTLRCDPISGHDNLYWYRRVMGKEIKFLLHFVKESKQDESGMPNNRFLAERTGGTYSTLKVQPAELEDSGVYFCASSPTGFSSYNEQFFGPGTRLTVL.

This clonotype was seen a few times. The rearrangement links TRBV28 to TRBJ2-1; perhaps TRBD1 as D (6 bases). Germline assignment: CDR1 MDHEN and CDR2 SYDVKM. Trimming pared 5 bases from V and 3 bases from J, leaving 14 bases between. CDR3 length equals 15 residues. CDR3 sequence (DNA): TGTGCCAGCAGTGCGAGCAGGGGTGTCTACAATGAGCAGTTCTTC. This translates into CASSASRGVYNEQFF.

This clonotype was observed a handful of times. CDR3 DNA sequence: TGTGCCAGCAGCAAAAGGGGACTAGCGGAAGAGACCCAGTACTTC. As protein: CASSKRGLAEETQYF. The chain is built from TRBV6-2 or TRBV6-3 and TRBJ2-5; 11 bases align to TRBD2. The CDR3 runs 15 residues. Germline CDR1 is MNHEY and CDR2 is SVGEGT. J lost 3 bases, V lost 6 bases, and 6 bases had no gene match.

In this sample, this clonotype turned up many times. The chain recombines TRBV5-1 with TRBJ1-1; perhaps TRBD1 as D (6 bases). This CDR3 spans 14 amino acids. Germline-derived CDR1 and CDR2 are SGHRS and YFSETQ. Trimming cost V 4 bases and J 1 base, with 11 bases left between them. The CDR3 is CASSAQQGNTEAFF. In DNA, the CDR3 is TGCGCCAGCAGCGCTCAACAGGGGAACACTGAAGCTTTCTTT.

This clonotype came up a few times. The chain uses TRBV5-4 and TRBJ2-3, with D uncertain. This CDR3 comprises 14 residues. Germline lookup yields CDR1 SGHNT and CDR2 YYREEE (reference sequence). V was clipped by 3 bases and J by 0 bases, with 8 bases between them. The CDR3 nucleotides are TGTGCCAGCAGCTCGGACGCTAGCACAGATACGCAGTATTTT. This translates into CASSSDASTDTQYF.

This clonotype came up a few times. The V and J genes are TRBV12-2 and TRBJ2-4; no DNA check was done on the table's D call, TRBD1. TRBV12-2 is described as a pseudogene. There are 18 residues in the CDR3. CDR3 in amino acids: CASRLALGTELAKNIQYF. As DNA, the CDR3 is TGTGCAAGTCGCTTAGCGTTGGGGACAGAACTAGCCAAAAACATTCAGTACTTC.

This clonotype was seen only a few times. V gene TRBV18 combines with J gene TRBJ1-4; D remains unclear. CDR3 size: 13 residues. V lost 2 bases to trimming and J lost 4 bases, with 5 bases between them. Germline V gene sequence: CDR1 KGHSH, CDR2 LQKENI. The CDR3 protein is CASSPGLNEKLFF. The CDR3 DNA reads as TGTGCCAGCTCACCAGGACTTAATGAAAAACTGTTTTTT.

The CDR3 protein is CASSNQGLMVTGELFF. CDR3 coding DNA: TGTGCCAGCAGTAACCAGGGCTTGATGGTCACCGGGGAGCTGTTTTTT. J is TRBJ2-2 and V is TRBV12-3 or TRBV12-4; D may be TRBD1 (5 bases). CDR3 size: 16 residues. V was shortened by 5 bases and J by 4 bases, with 17 bases between the two germline ends.

In this sample, this clonotype turned up a few times. The chain combines TRBV18 with TRBJ2-5; a possible D gene is TRBD2 (5 bases). Between the trimmed V and J ends, which lost 6 bases and 0 bases, there was a span of 8 bases. Germline CDR1 and CDR2: KGHSH and LQKENI. The CDR3 contains 13 residues. CDR3 DNA: TGTGCCAGCTCTTCGGGATACCAAGAGACCCAGTACTTC. Its translation is CASSSGYQETQYF.

This clonotype turned up a few times. J is TRBJ2-3 and V is TRBV10-3, with 10 bases fitting TRBD2. This CDR3 has 15 residues. The germline CDR1 and CDR2 sequences are ENHRY and SYGVKD. The V and J ends lost 2 bases and 6 bases, in that order; junction bases with no gene match: 5. Written as DNA, the CDR3 is TGTGCCATCAGTGAGAGTGGTAGCGGGAGGGATACGCAGTATTTT. As protein: CAISESGSGRDTQYF.

The chain employs TRBV9 and TRBJ2-3; D gene ambiguous. Deletions cut 1 base from V and 4 bases from J, with 7 bases between. CDR3 length equals 13 residues. CDR1 is SGDLS, CDR2 YYNGEE, per germline. The CDR3 spells CASSVRPPDTQYF. CDR3 DNA sequence: TGTGCCAGCAGCGTACGCCCCCCAGATACGCAGTATTTT.